This T cell receptor (beta chain) appears in the sequencing data of a study of T cell responses to AZD1222 COVID-19 vaccine. Study-level points and caveats: Among the donors, most were white British and more were female, and clonal diversity was possibly underestimated.

Comment on this clone: Its antigen is as yet unknown.

Method: immunoSEQ multiplex PCR; TCRdb's copy keeps in-frame clones and lacks some. The sample lists some 110,000 clones, more than 75% seen once, with around 7.5% in the top ten. V shed 2 bases and J shed 0 bases, with 9 bases lying between them. CDR1 is SGDLS, CDR2 YYNGEE, per germline. There are 15 residues in the CDR3. The clonotype originates from an adult in good health. The specimen comprised peripheral blood, sampled on day 0 of AZD1222 vaccination. The genes are TRBV9 and TRBJ1-3, with D perhaps matching TRBD1 (6 bases). The CDR3 here is CASSVGGSSGNTIYF. The CDR3 nucleotides are TGTGCCAGCAGCGTGGGGGGCAGCTCTGGAAACACCATATATTTT. The full variable domain, with the rest looked up from reference TRBV9 and TRBJ1-3, is DSGVTQTPKHLITATGQRVTLRCSPRSGDLSVYWYQQSLDQGLQFLIQYYNGEERAKGNILERFSAQQFPDLHSELNLSSLELGDSALYFCASSVGGSSGNTIYFGEGSWLTVV.